A single sample gave rise to the 20 T cell receptor beta chains below, sequenced in a study of blood T cell repertoires in COVID-19. TCRdb's copy holds only in-frame clones and misses some; the assay was immunoSEQ multiplex PCR. The sample contains 250,000 to 350,000 clones, roughly 88% of which appear only once. The sample was PBMCs or T cells enriched from blood (not recorded which). The origin of the receptors is a woman in her thirties who had recovered from COVID-19.

This rearrangement joins TRBV6-5 to TRBJ1-1; no definite D call. Trimming pared 8 bases from V and 0 bases from J, leaving 13 bases between. From germline, CDR1 is MNHEY and CDR2 SVGAGI. The length of the CDR3 is 14 residues. Here the CDR3 reads CASRQAPVNTEAFF. CDR3 bases: TGTGCCAGCCGCCAGGCACCTGTGAACACTGAAGCTTTCTTT.

The chain couples TRBV10-3 to TRBJ2-7, with a possible D match to TRBD1 (6 bases). The germline V gene encodes CDR1 ENHRY and CDR2 SYGVKD. The CDR3 contains 13 residues. V lost 6 bases, J lost 3 bases, and 12 bases lay in between. CDR3 protein: CAIRDSLNYEQYF. CDR3 DNA: TGTGCCATCAGGGACAGCCTAAACTACGAGCAGTACTTC.

The V and J genes are TRBV9 and TRBJ2-1; 8 bases line up with TRBD2. CDR3 size: 15 residues. Trimming cost V 0 bases and J 4 bases; bases outside gene matches: 3. Germline CDR1 is SGDLS and CDR2 is YYNGEE. CDR3 nucleotide sequence: TGTGCCAGCAGCGTAGACAGCGGGAGATACAATGAGCAGTTCTTC. It encodes CASSVDSGRYNEQFF. Combining the CDR3 with reference TRBV9 and TRBJ2-1 gives the whole variable domain DSGVTQTPKHLITATGQRVTLRCSPRSGDLSVYWYQQSLDQGLQFLIQYYNGEERAKGNILERFSAQQFPDLHSELNLSSLELGDSALYFCASSVDSGRYNEQFFGPGTRLTVL.

The chain has TRBV7-9 and TRBJ1-5; D call uncertain. V lost 0 bases, J lost 4 bases, and 7 bases lay in between. The CDR3 is made up of 14 amino acids. Germline loops: CDR1 SEHNR, CDR2 FQNEAQ (reference sequence). CDR3 nucleotides: TGTGCCAGCAGCTTAGCTCCGGGGAATCAGCCCCAGCATTTT. Encoded protein: CASSLAPGNQPQHF.

This chain uses TRBV5-1 with TRBJ1-2, with a tentative D call TRBD1 (5 bases). The V end lost 7 bases, the J end lost 3 bases, and 16 bases lay between the germline ends. The CDR3 totals 14 residues. Germline CDR1 SGHRS, CDR2 YFSETQ. In DNA, the CDR3 is TGCGCCAGCCGAGGCCAGGGATCCGACTATGGCTACACCTTC. It encodes CASRGQGSDYGYTF.

The J gene is TRBJ2-5, the V gene TRBV7-2; possibly TRBD1 for D (6 bases). Between the trimmed V and J ends, which lost 5 bases and 4 bases, there was a span of 29 bases. CDR3 length equals 19 residues. Germline V gene lookup returns CDR1 SGHTA and CDR2 FQGNSA. The CDR3 DNA reads TGTGCCAGCAGCCGCCCCGGGGTTTTCTCAGGGGAAGTACGAGAGACCCAGTACTTC. Translated: CASSRPGVFSGEVRETQYF.

The V gene is TRBV4-3, the J gene TRBJ1-1, with TRBD1 as a possible D gene (5 bases). V dropped 1 base and J dropped 4 bases, with 10 bases sitting between them. CDR1 LGHNA and CDR2 YSLEER come from the germline V gene. CDR3 length: 14 residues. CDR3 amino acids: CASSQGQGSTEAFF. The CDR3, as DNA: TGCGCCAGCAGCCAAGGGCAGGGAAGCACTGAAGCTTTCTTT.

The CDR3 DNA reads as TGTGCCATCAGTGAGTCGGTCGGGGTGAACACTGAAGCTTTCTTT. It encodes CAISESVGVNTEAFF. J is TRBJ1-1 and V is TRBV10-3; no firm D call. The length of the CDR3 is 15 residues. Deletions cut 0 bases from V and 0 bases from J, with 8 bases between. Germline V lookup: CDR1 ENHRY, CDR2 SYGVKD.

V gene TRBV7-2 combines with J gene TRBJ1-5; no definite D call. The CDR3 has 15 amino acids. Deletions cut 2 bases from V and 3 bases from J, with 11 bases between. The germline V gene encodes CDR1 SGHTA and CDR2 FQGNSA. DNA of the CDR3: TGTGCCAGCAGCTTAAGGCAGGCCAACAATCAGCCCCAGCATTTT. It translates to CASSLRQANNQPQHF.

This sequence joins TRBV30 and TRBJ2-7; 7 bases match TRBD2. V lost 0 bases, J lost 5 bases, and 7 bases stayed unmatched. The CDR3 spans 14 residues. The germline V gene has CDR1 GTSNPN and CDR2 SVGIG (reference sequence). The chain's CDR3 is CAWSVGAGVDEQYF. CDR3 DNA sequence: TGTGCCTGGAGTGTAGGGGCGGGAGTCGACGAGCAGTACTTC.

This chain uses TRBV7-8 with TRBJ2-3, with D perhaps matching TRBD1 (6 bases). The CDR3 runs 12 residues. Trimming removed 5 bases from V and 14 bases from J, with 17 bases in between. The germline V gene encodes CDR1 SGHVS and CDR2 FQNEAQ. CDR3 DNA: TGTGCCAGCAGCCAACCACAGGGAACGGGGTATTTT. Translation: CASSQPQGTGYF.

The chain is built from TRBV24-1 and TRBJ2-1; 11 bases match TRBD2. Trimming cost V 3 bases and J 4 bases; bases outside gene matches: 10. The CDR3 has 18 residues. Germline V CDR1 and CDR2: KGHDR, SFDVKD. The CDR3 loop is CATSDPSASGGLYNEQFF. CDR3 coding DNA: TGTGCCACCAGTGATCCGTCGGCTAGCGGGGGGCTATACAATGAGCAGTTCTTC.

This sequence joins TRBV28 and TRBJ1-5, with 8 bases that match TRBD1. The CDR3 is 15 residues long. From germline, CDR1 is MDHEN and CDR2 SYDVKM. Trimming cost V 0 bases and J 5 bases; bases outside gene matches: 3. CDR3 region: CASSLWAGQDQPQHF. The DNA of the CDR3 is TGTGCCAGCAGTTTATGGGCGGGACAGGATCAGCCCCAGCATTTT.

This clone was counted a single time. This chain uses TRBV18 with TRBJ2-2; TRBD2 matches 8 bases. CDR1 and CDR2 (germline): KGHSH, LQKENI. The CDR3 has 17 amino acids. V was pared by 4 bases and J by 3 bases, with 10 bases of the junction left unmatched. CDR3 sequence: CASSQMTGLDYTGELFF. The CDR3 DNA reads as TGTGCCAGCTCACAGATGACGGGACTAGACTACACCGGGGAGCTGTTTTTT. The full variable domain, in which reference TRBV18 and TRBJ2-2 provide the parts outside the CDR3, is NAGVMQNPRHLVRRRGQEARLRCSPMKGHSHVYWYRQLPEEGLKFMVYLQKENIIDESGMPKERFSAEFPKEGPSILRIQQVVRGDSAAYFCASSQMTGLDYTGELFFGEGSRLTVL.

As to this clone: This sample also contains other DNA sequences that code for the same CDR3. The chain has TRBV30 and TRBJ2-2; a weak D match, TRBD2 (5 bases). The CDR3 length is 15 residues. The germline V and J ends were trimmed by 1 base and 9 bases, with 18 bases remaining between them. The germline V gene has CDR1 GTSNPN and CDR2 SVGIG (reference sequence). The CDR3 loop reads CAWSGGDSGVRELFF. As DNA, the CDR3 is TGTGCCTGGAGTGGGGGAGATAGTGGGGTTCGGGAGCTGTTTTTT. The full variable domain, completed using reference TRBV30 and TRBJ2-2, is SQTIHQWPATLVQPVGSPLSLECTVEGTSNPNLYWYRQAAGRGLQLLFYSVGIGQISSEVPQNLSASRPQDRQFILSSKKLLLSDSGFYLCAWSGGDSGVRELFFGEGSRLTVL.

The chain has TRBV3-1 (or the pseudogene TRBV3-2) and TRBJ2-7; 9 positions agree with TRBD2. CDR3 length equals 14 residues. Looked up from germline, CDR1 is LGHDT and CDR2 is YNNKEL (reference sequence). Unmatched junction bases numbered 9, after V lost 6 bases and J lost 6 bases. As DNA, the CDR3 is TGTGCCAGCAGATTAGCGGGGGAGGTAAGCGAGCAGTACTTC. Translating it yields CASRLAGEVSEQYF.

A note on this clone: The sample carries other DNA sequences with the same CDR3. The chain employs TRBV3-1 (or the pseudogene TRBV3-2) and TRBJ2-7, with 7 bases aligning to TRBD2. Losses at the gene ends were 1 base for V and 2 bases for J; bases not matched to a gene: 2. The CDR3 is 14 residues long. Germline V lookup: CDR1 LGHDT, CDR2 YNNKEL (reference sequence). CDR3 nucleotides: TGTGCCAGCAGCCAAGGTCTAGCGGCCTACGAGCAGTACTTC. The encoded protein is CASSQGLAAYEQYF.

In this sample, this clone turned up once. V usage is TRBV5-1 and J usage is TRBJ2-7, with 8 bases that match TRBD2. Germline loops: CDR1 SGHRS, CDR2 YFSETQ. This CDR3 contains 15 residues. V trimming: 0 bases; J trimming: 6 bases; junction bases outside the gene matches: 8. This CDR3 is CASSLDPSGSGEQYF. The DNA for the CDR3 is TGCGCCAGCAGCTTGGACCCTAGCGGGTCGGGCGAGCAGTACTTC.

Worth noting for this clone: The junction departs from the called germline gene at one end, perhaps through a read error. V is TRBV18 and J is TRBJ2-7, with a tentative D call TRBD1 (6 bases). Per the germline V gene, CDR1 is KGHSH and CDR2 is LQKENI. This CDR3 has 12 residues. The CDR3 DNA reads TGTGCCAGTTCACAGGGAGCCTACGAGCAGTACTTC. It yields the protein CASSQGAYEQYF. The entire variable domain, with the rest obtained from reference TRBV18 and TRBJ2-7, is as follows: NAGVMQNPRHLVRRRGQEARLRCSPMKGHSHVYWYRQLPEEGLKFMVYLQKENIIDESGMPKERFSAEFPKEGPSILRIQQVVRGDSAAYFCASSQGAYEQYFGPGTRLTVT.

This chain uses TRBV18 with TRBJ1-3; maybe TRBD1 (5 bases). The CDR3 sequence is 15 residues long. V was trimmed by 3 bases and J by 0 bases, leaving 9 bases between them. Per germline, CDR1 KGHSH and CDR2 LQKENI. The DNA for the CDR3 is TGTGCCAGCTCACCCTTACAGGACTCTGGAAACACCATATATTTT. Amino acids: CASSPLQDSGNTIYF.